One and the same sample provided the 5 T cell receptor beta chains below, sequenced in a study of T-cell reconstitution after alpha-beta-depleted transplantation in children. As it was prepared, the TCRbeta library received unique molecular identifiers. Via MiXCR, TCRdb re-called the PCR reads, giving one row per CDR3 protein. This table has a few hundred thousand distinct CDR3 sequences, approximately 9.7% appearing once. Sequences were derived from PBMCs from the stem cell graft donor, sampled from the stem cell graft. The source of these receptors is a human donor who donated a stem cell graft to a child with SCID.

This clonotype was observed many times. The chain joins TRBV7-9 to TRBJ2-7, with a possible D match to TRBD2 (6 bases). The germline gives CDR1 SEHNR, CDR2 FQNEAQ (reference sequence). V was pared by 0 bases and J by 5 bases, with 14 bases between. This CDR3 has 15 residues. The CDR3 loop is CASSLAWGDLDEQYF. Written as DNA, the CDR3 is TGTGCCAGCAGCTTAGCGTGGGGGGACCTAGACGAGCAGTACTTC.

This clonotype was found many times. The chain joins TRBV20-1 to TRBJ1-6; possible D gene TRBD1, 5 bases. V was shortened by 5 bases and J by 8 bases, with 19 bases between the two germline ends. Germline CDR1 is DFQATT and CDR2 is SNEGSKA (reference sequence). The CDR3 length is 15 residues. Here the CDR3 DNA reads TGCAGTGCTCCCCTTCGGTGGGAAGGGGATTCACCCCTCCACTTT. It translates to CSAPLRWEGDSPLHF.

The chain links TRBV4-3 to TRBJ2-3; TRBD1 aligns across 9 bases. Germline CDR1 and CDR2: LGHNA and YSLEER. Unmatched junction bases numbered 7, after V lost 1 base and J lost 8 bases. The CDR3 contains 15 residues. The CDR3 spells CASSQGTGELSTQYF. The DNA for the CDR3 is TGCGCCAGCAGCCAAGGGACAGGGGAGTTGTCTACGCAGTATTTT.

With regard to this clonotype: A much larger clone lies a single base off, so this may be a read error. The V gene is TRBV3-1, the J gene TRBJ2-1; D might be TRBD2 (7 bases). Germline CDR1 reads LGHDT; CDR2 reads YNNKEL (reference sequence). CDR3 length: 15 amino acids. CDR3 in amino acids: CTSSLRGGLYNEQFF. CDR3 coding DNA: TGTACCAGCAGCCTGCGCGGGGGCCTCTACAATGAGCAGTTCTTC.

At least ten counts were recorded for this clonotype. The chain couples TRBV20-1 to TRBJ1-4; D is possibly TRBD1 (5 bases). The germline V and J ends were trimmed by 1 base and 7 bases, with 10 bases remaining between them. This CDR3 is built from 13 residues. Per germline, CDR1 DFQATT and CDR2 SNEGSKA (reference sequence). CDR3 nucleotides: TGCAGTGCTAGAGTCCGGGGGATTGAAAAACTGTTTTTT. Encoded protein: CSARVRGIEKLFF.